Shown below are 12 T cell receptor beta chains from a single sample sequenced in a study of regulatory and conventional T cells in RAG deficiency. Regulatory T cells were sorted from blood as CD4+ CD25-high CD127-low cells. Assay used: immunoSEQ multiplex PCR; TCRdb lists only in-frame clones, some missing. The sample carries 5,500 to 8,500 clones, around 90% recorded once. The same specimen was also included in a second study, on regulatory T cells. That paper adds: The primer mix had 52 TRBV and 13 TRBJ primers.

Sequencing input: CD127- CD25+ CD4+ Tregs sorted from blood. The receptors stem from a human donor in good health.

The chain has TRBV18 and TRBJ1-1; 8 positions agree with TRBD1. CDR3 length equals 14 residues. V dropped 4 bases and J dropped 3; count of bases not matched to a gene: 4. Germline loops: CDR1 KGHSH, CDR2 LQKENI. The CDR3 DNA reads TGTGCCAGCTCACGTGGACAGGGTTACACTGAAGCTTTCTTT. This translates into CASSRGQGYTEAFF.

The V call is TRBV27, the J call TRBJ1-4; 7 nucleotides align to TRBD1. Germline lookup yields CDR1 MNHEY and CDR2 SMNVEV (reference sequence). This CDR3 has 14 residues. V lost 6 bases to trimming and J lost 10 bases; unmatched junction nucleotides: 11. CDR3 in amino acids: CASSFDRVGAKLFF. Written as DNA, the CDR3 is TGTGCCAGCAGCTTCGACAGGGTGGGCGCAAAACTGTTTTTT.

This clone was counted once. The chain couples TRBV6-1 to TRBJ1-5, with TRBD1 as a possible D gene (5 bases). This CDR3 spans 12 amino acids. The ends were cut back, 8 bases at V and 4 bases at J, with 9 bases in the middle. Germline V gene data show CDR1 as MNHNS and CDR2 as SASEGT. The CDR3 loop reads CASRQLNQPQHF. The CDR3 DNA follows: TGTGCCAGCCGACAGTTAAATCAGCCCCAGCATTTT.

The chain has TRBV6-1 and TRBJ2-3, with 12 bases that match TRBD2. The junction had 8 bases not matched to a gene; V was cut back by 4 bases and J by 3 bases. The CDR3 loop spans 17 amino acids. Per the germline V gene, CDR1 is MNHNS and CDR2 is SASEGT. CDR3 sequence reads: CASSVLAGGPGTDTQYF. The CDR3 nucleotides are TGTGCCAGCAGTGTTCTAGCGGGGGGGCCGGGGACAGATACGCAGTATTTT.

A few counts support this clone. The gene calls are TRBV4-2 and TRBJ2-5; TRBD2 aligns across 7 bases. V lost 1 base, J lost 5 bases, and 4 bases stayed unmatched. Germline V gives CDR1 LGHNA, CDR2 YNFKEQ. The CDR3 consists of 14 residues. The CDR3 region has the DNA TGTGCCAGCAGCCAAGGATGGGGGGGTGAGACCCAGTACTTC. Its translation: CASSQGWGGETQYF.

V usage is TRBV6-1 and J usage is TRBJ1-6, with D tentatively TRBD1 (6 bases). With 6 bases removed from V and 12 bases from J, the gap between germline ends came to 18 bases. CDR1 and CDR2 (germline): MNHNS, SASEGT. This CDR3 has 14 amino acids. This chain's CDR3 is CASRENQGYGPLHF. The CDR3, as DNA: TGTGCCAGCAGGGAAAACCAGGGGTACGGACCCCTCCACTTT.

The CDR3 is CASRLAGGHHYEQYF. In DNA form, the CDR3 reads TGTGCCAGCAGATTAGCGGGGGGCCACCACTACGAGCAGTACTTC. V gene TRBV6-5 combines with J gene TRBJ2-7, with 10 bases that match TRBD2. CDR1 is MNHEY and CDR2 is SVGAGI in the germline V gene. Trimming removed 6 bases from V and 3 bases from J; junction bases left unmatched: 8. The CDR3 length is 15 residues.

V is TRBV2 and J is TRBJ2-5, with D unclear. The V and J ends lost 6 bases and 5 bases respectively, with 10 bases between them. The CDR3 contains 12 residues. Germline CDR1 and CDR2: SNHLY and FYNNEI. As DNA, the CDR3 is TGTGCCAGCAGACCCGACATGGAGACCCAGTACTTC. Protein sequence: CASRPDMETQYF.

The V call is TRBV5-4, the J call TRBJ2-4, with a tentative D call TRBD2 (6 bases). The length of the CDR3 is 12 residues. The V gene lost 2 bases and the J gene lost 9 bases, with 9 bases spanning the gap. The germline gives CDR1 SGHNT, CDR2 YYREEE (reference sequence). The CDR3 DNA follows: TGTGCCAGCAGCTTTATGGGGGGCATTCAGTACTTC. Translated, it gives CASSFMGGIQYF.

This chain connects TRBV5-4 to TRBJ1-1; no firm D call. V lost 1 base and J 4 bases, leaving 11 bases between the germline ends. This CDR3 is built from 14 residues. Germline lookup yields CDR1 SGHNT and CDR2 YYREEE (reference sequence). CDR3 protein: CASSLTERGTEAFF. In DNA form, the CDR3 reads TGTGCCAGCAGCTTGACCGAGCGGGGCACTGAAGCTTTCTTT.

For the CDR3, the DNA is TGTGCCAGCAGCTTGAAGTCAGGGCTCGAGCAGTACTTC. Amino acids: CASSLKSGLEQYF. The genes are TRBV5-5 and TRBJ2-7; D might be TRBD1 (5 bases). Looked up from germline, CDR1 is SGHKS and CDR2 is YYEKEE (reference sequence). V dropped 1 base and J dropped 6 bases, with 11 bases sitting between them. The CDR3 covers 13 residues. The full variable domain, completed using reference TRBV5-5 and TRBJ2-7, is DAGVTQSPTHLIKTRGQQVTLRCSPISGHKSVSWYQQVLGQGPQFIFQYYEKEERGRGNFPDRFSARQFPNYSSELNVNALLLGDSALYLCASSLKSGLEQYFGPGTRLTVT.

The chain links TRBV5-1 to TRBJ2-1, with 9 bases matching TRBD2. Germline V gene sequence: CDR1 SGHRS, CDR2 YFSETQ. The CDR3 loop spans 16 amino acids. V lost 4 bases and J lost 10; bases outside the gene matches: 15. The chain's CDR3 is CASSPGTSLPPGEQFF. The CDR3, as DNA: TGCGCCAGCAGCCCCGGGACTAGCTTACCGCCTGGGGAGCAGTTCTTC. The full variable domain, with the rest looked up from reference TRBV5-1 and TRBJ2-1, is KAGVTQTPRYLIKTRGQQVTLSCSPISGHRSVSWYQQTPGQGLQFLFEYFSETQRNKGNFPGRFSGRQFSNSRSEMNVSTLELGDSALYLCASSPGTSLPPGEQFFGPGTRLTVL.